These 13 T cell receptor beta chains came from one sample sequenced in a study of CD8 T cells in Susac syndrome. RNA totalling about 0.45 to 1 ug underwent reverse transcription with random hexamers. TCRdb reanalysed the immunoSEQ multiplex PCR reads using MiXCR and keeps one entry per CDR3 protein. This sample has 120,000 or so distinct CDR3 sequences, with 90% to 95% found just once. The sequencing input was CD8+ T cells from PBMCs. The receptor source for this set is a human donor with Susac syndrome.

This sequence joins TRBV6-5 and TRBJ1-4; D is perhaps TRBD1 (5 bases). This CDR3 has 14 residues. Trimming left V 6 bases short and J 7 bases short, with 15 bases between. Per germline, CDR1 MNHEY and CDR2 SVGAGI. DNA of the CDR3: TGTGCCAGCAGAGGCCGGGGCGAAGTTGAAAAACTGTTTTTT. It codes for CASRGRGEVEKLFF.

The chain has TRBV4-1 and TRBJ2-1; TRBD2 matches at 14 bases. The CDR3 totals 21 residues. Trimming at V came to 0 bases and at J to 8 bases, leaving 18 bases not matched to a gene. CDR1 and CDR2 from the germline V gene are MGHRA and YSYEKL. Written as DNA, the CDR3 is TGCGCCAGCAGCCAAGAGGCCGGGACTAGCGGGAGTCTAGGATATTTCGATGAGCAGTTCTTC. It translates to CASSQEAGTSGSLGYFDEQFF.

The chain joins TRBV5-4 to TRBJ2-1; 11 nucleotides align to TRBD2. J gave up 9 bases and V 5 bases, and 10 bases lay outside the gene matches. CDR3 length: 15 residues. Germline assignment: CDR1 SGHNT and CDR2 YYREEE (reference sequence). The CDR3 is CASRSIAGGVGEQFF. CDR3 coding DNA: TGTGCCAGCAGGTCCATAGCGGGAGGGGTTGGTGAGCAGTTCTTC.

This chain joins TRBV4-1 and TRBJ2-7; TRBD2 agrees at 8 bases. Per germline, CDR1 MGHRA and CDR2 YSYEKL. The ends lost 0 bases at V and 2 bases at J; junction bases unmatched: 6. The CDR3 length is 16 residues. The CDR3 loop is CASSQDSTGGAYEQYF. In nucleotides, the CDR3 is TGCGCCAGCAGCCAAGACTCAACCGGGGGGGCCTACGAGCAGTACTTC.

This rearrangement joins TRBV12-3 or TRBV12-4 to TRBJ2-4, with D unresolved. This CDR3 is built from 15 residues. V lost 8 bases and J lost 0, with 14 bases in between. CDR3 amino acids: CASLVSGLAKNIQYF. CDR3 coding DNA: TGTGCCAGCCTTGTATCCGGGCTAGCCAAAAACATTCAGTACTTC.

The CDR3 reads CASSDSGPNSPLHF. The CDR3, as DNA: TGTGCCAGCAGCGACAGCGGGCCTAATTCACCCCTCCACTTT. This chain links TRBV9 with TRBJ1-6; no clear D gene. The CDR3 covers 14 residues. CDR1 and CDR2 from the germline V gene are SGDLS and YYNGEE. V was clipped by 3 bases and J by 6 bases, with 10 bases between them.

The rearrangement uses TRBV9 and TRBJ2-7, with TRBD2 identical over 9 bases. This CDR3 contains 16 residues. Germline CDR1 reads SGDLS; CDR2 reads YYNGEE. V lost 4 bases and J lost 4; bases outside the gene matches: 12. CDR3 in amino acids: CASSPRLAGSLYEQYF. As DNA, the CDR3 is TGTGCCAGCAGCCCTCGCCTAGCGGGGAGTTTGTACGAGCAGTACTTC. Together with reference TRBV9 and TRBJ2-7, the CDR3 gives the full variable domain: DSGVTQTPKHLITATGQRVTLRCSPRSGDLSVYWYQQSLDQGLQFLIQYYNGEERAKGNILERFSAQQFPDLHSELNLSSLELGDSALYFCASSPRLAGSLYEQYFGPGTRLTVT.

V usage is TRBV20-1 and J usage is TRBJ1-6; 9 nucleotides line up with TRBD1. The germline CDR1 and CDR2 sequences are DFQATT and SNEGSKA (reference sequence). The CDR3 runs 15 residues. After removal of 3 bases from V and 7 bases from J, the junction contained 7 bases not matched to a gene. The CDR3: CSASEDRGSNSPLHF. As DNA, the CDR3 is TGCAGTGCTAGCGAGGACAGGGGATCGAATTCACCCCTCCACTTT.

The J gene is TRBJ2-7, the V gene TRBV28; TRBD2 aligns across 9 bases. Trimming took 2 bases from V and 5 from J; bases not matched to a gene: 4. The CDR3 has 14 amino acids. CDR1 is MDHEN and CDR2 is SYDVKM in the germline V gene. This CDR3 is CASSLEIAGDEQYF. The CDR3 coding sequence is TGTGCCAGCAGTTTAGAAATAGCGGGAGACGAGCAGTACTTC.

Here the CDR3 reads CASTTSWDRRNNEQFF. In DNA form, the CDR3 reads TGTGCCAGCACTACCTCCTGGGACAGGAGAAACAATGAGCAGTTCTTC. This chain joins TRBV12-3 or TRBV12-4 and TRBJ2-1, with 8 nucleotides matching TRBD1. V lost 7 bases, J lost 5 bases, and 13 bases stayed unmatched. This CDR3 comprises 16 residues.

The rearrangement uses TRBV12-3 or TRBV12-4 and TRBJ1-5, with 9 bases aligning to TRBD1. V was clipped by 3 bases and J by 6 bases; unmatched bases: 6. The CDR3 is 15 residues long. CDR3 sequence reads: CASSLGGQGSQPQHF. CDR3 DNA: TGTGCCAGCAGTTTGGGGGGACAGGGAAGTCAGCCCCAGCATTTT.

The CDR3 region is CSARDWWGDQALYSGANVLTF. CDR3 coding DNA: TGCAGTGCTAGAGATTGGTGGGGTGACCAAGCCCTTTACTCTGGGGCCAACGTCCTGACTTTC. The rearrangement links TRBV20-1 to TRBJ2-6, with D uncertain. This CDR3 has 21 amino acids. Germline CDR1 reads DFQATT; CDR2 reads SNEGSKA (reference sequence). V was shortened by 0 bases and J by 0 bases, with 24 bases between the two germline ends.

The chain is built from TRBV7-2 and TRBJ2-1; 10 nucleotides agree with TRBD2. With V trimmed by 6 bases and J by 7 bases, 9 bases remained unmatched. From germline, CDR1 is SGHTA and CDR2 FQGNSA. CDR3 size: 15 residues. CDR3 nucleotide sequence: TGTGCCAGCAGTCGGAAGACTAGCGGGCCGAATGAGCAGTTCTTC. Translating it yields CASSRKTSGPNEQFF.